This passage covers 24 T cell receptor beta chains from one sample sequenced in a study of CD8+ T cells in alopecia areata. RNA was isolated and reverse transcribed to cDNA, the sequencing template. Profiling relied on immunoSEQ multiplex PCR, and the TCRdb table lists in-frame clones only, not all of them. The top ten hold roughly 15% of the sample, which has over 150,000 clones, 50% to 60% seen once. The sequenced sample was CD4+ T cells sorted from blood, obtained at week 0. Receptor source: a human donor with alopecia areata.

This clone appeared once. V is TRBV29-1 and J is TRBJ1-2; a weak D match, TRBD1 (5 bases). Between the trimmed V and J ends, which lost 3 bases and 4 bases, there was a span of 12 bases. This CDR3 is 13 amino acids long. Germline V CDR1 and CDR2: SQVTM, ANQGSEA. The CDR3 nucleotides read TGCAGCGTTGAGGGGGTTCGGGGCTATGGCTACACCTTC. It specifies CSVEGVRGYGYTF.

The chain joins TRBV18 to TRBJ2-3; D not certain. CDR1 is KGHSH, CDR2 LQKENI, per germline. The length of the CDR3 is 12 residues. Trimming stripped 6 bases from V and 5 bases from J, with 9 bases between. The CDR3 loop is CASSYWEDTQYF. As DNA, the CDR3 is TGTGCCAGCTCCTATTGGGAAGATACGCAGTATTTT. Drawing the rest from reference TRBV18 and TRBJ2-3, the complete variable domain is NAGVMQNPRHLVRRRGQEARLRCSPMKGHSHVYWYRQLPEEGLKFMVYLQKENIIDESGMPKERFSAEFPKEGPSILRIQQVVRGDSAAYFCASSYWEDTQYFGPGTRLTVL.

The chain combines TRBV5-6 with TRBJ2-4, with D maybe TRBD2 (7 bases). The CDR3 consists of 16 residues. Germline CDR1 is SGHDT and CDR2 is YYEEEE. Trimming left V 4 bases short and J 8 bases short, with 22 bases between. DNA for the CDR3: TGTGCCAGCAGCCCCGCGGGGAGGGAGCCAGGGGACATTCAGTACTTC. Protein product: CASSPAGREPGDIQYF. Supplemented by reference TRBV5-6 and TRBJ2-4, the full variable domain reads DAGVTQSPTHLIKTRGQQVTLRCSPKSGHDTVSWYQQALGQGPQFIFQYYEEEERQRGNFPDRFSGHQFPNYSSELNVNALLLGDSALYLCASSPAGREPGDIQYFGAGTRLSVL.

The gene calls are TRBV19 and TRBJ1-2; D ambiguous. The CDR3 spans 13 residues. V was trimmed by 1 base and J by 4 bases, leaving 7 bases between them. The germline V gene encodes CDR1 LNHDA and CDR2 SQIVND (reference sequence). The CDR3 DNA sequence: TGTGCCAGTAGTATAGGGAGAAGCTATGGCTACACCTTC. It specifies CASSIGRSYGYTF. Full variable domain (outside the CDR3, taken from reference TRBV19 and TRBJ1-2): DGGITQSPKYLFRKEGQNVTLSCEQNLNHDAMYWYRQDPGQGLRLIYYSQIVNDFQKGDIAEGYSVSREKKESFPLTVTSAQKNPTAFYLCASSIGRSYGYTFGSGTRLTVV.

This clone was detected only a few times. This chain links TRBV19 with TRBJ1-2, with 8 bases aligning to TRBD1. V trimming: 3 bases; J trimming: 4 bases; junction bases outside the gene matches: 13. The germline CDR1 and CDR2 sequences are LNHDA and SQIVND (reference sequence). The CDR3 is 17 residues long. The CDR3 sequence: CASSIVVSGTGGYGYTF. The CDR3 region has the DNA TGTGCCAGTAGTATCGTAGTTTCCGGGACAGGAGGCTATGGCTACACCTTC.

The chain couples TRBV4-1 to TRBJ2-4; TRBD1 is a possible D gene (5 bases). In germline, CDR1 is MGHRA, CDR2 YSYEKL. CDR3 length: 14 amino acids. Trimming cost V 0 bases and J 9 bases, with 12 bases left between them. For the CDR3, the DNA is TGCGCCAGCAGCCAAGAGTGGCAGGGATTCATTCAGTACTTC. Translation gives CASSQEWQGFIQYF.

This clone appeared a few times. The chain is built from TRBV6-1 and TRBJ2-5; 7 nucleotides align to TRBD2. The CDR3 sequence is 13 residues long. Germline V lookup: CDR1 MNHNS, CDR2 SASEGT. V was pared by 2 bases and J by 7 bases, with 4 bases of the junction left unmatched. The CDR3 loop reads CASSELWEGTQYF. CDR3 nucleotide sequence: TGTGCCAGCAGTGAACTCTGGGAGGGGACCCAGTACTTC.

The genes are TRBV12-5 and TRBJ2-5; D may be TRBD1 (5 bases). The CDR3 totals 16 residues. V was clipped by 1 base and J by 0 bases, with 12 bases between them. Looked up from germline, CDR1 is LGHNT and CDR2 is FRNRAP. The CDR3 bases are TGTGCTAGTGGTTTGGGGACAACAACTAACCAAGAGACCCAGTACTTC. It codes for CASGLGTTTNQETQYF.

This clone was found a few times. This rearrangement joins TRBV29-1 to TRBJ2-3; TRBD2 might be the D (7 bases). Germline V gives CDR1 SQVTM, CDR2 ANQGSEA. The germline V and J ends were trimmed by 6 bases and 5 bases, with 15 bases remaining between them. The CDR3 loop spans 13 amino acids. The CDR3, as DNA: TGCAGCGTCGGGCGGGGGCTATTAGATACGCAGTATTTT. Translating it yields CSVGRGLLDTQYF.

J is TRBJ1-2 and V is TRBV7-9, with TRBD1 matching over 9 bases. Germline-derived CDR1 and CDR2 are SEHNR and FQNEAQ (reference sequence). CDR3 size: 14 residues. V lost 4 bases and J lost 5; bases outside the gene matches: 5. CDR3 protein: CASSSKQGAYGYTF. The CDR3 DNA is TGTGCCAGCAGCTCCAAACAGGGGGCATATGGCTACACCTTC.

The CDR3 DNA sequence: TGTGCCTGGAGTGATTCCGGGGTCTATGGCTACACCTTC. As protein: CAWSDSGVYGYTF. V usage is TRBV30 and J usage is TRBJ1-2; D ambiguous. V gave up 1 base and J gave up 4 bases, with 10 bases separating them. Per germline, CDR1 GTSNPN and CDR2 SVGIG (reference sequence). The CDR3 sequence is 13 residues long.

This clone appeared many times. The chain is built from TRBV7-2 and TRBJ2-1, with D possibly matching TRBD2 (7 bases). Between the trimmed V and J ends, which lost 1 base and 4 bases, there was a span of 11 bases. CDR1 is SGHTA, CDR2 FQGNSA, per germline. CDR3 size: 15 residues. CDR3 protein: CASSLVGGRYNEQFF. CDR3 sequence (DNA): TGTGCCAGCAGCTTAGTCGGGGGGCGATACAATGAGCAGTTCTTC.

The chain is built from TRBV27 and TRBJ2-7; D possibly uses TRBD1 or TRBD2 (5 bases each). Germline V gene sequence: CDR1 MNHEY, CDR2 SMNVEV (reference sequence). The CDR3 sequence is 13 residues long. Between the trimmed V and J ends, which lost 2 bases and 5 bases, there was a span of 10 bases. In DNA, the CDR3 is TGTGCCAGCAGTTTAGAGGGGCTCCACGAGCAGTACTTC. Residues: CASSLEGLHEQYF.

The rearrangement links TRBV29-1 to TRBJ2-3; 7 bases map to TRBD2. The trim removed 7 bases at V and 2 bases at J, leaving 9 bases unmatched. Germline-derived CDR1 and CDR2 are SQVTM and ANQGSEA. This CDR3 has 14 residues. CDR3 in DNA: TGCAGCGGAGTACTAGCGTCGGTCACAGATACGCAGTATTTT. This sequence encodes CSGVLASVTDTQYF.

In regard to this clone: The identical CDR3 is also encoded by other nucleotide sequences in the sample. The CDR3 sequence is CSVEQGGETQYF. The CDR3 coding sequence is TGCAGCGTTGAGCAGGGGGGAGAGACCCAGTACTTC. The chain employs TRBV29-1 and TRBJ2-5; a weak D match, TRBD1 (7 bases). V lost 3 bases and J lost 4, with 9 bases in between. Germline V lookup: CDR1 SQVTM, CDR2 ANQGSEA. CDR3 length: 12 amino acids.

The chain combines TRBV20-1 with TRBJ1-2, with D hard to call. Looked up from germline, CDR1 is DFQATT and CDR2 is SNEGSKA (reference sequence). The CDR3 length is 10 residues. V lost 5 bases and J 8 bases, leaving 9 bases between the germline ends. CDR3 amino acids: CSAEIRGYTF. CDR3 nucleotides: TGCAGTGCTGAGATAAGGGGCTACACCTTC.

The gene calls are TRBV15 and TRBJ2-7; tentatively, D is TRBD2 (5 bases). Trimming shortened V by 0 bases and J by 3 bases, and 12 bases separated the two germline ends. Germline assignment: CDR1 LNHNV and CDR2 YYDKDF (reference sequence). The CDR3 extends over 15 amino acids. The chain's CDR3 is CATSRDPSAGYEQYF. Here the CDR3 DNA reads TGTGCCACCAGCAGAGATCCGTCCGCGGGCTACGAGCAGTACTTC.

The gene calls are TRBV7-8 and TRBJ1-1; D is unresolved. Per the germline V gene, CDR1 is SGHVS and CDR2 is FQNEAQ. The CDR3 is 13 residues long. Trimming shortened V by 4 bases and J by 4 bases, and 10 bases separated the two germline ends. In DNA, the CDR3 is TGTGCCAGCAGCTCCGTCGTTCCCACTGAAGCTTTCTTT. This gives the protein CASSSVVPTEAFF.

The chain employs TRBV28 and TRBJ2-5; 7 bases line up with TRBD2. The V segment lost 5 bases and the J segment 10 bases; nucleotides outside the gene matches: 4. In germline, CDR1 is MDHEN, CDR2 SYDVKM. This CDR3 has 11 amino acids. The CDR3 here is CASSPREVQYF. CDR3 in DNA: TGTGCCAGCAGTCCCCGGGAGGTCCAGTACTTC.

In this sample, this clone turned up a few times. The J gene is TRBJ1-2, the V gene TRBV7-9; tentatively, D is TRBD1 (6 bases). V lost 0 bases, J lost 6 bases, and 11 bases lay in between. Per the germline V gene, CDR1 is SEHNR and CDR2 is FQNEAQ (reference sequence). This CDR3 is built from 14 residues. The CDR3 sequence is CASSLAASGDGYTF. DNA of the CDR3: TGTGCCAGCAGCTTAGCCGCGTCAGGGGATGGCTACACCTTC.

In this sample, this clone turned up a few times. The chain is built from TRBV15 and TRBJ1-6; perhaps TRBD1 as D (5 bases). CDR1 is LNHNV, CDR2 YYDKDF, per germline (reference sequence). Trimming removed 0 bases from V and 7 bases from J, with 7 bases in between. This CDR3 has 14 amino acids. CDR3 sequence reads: CATSRESGNSPLHF. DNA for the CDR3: TGTGCCACCAGCAGAGAGTCAGGGAATTCACCCCTCCACTTT.

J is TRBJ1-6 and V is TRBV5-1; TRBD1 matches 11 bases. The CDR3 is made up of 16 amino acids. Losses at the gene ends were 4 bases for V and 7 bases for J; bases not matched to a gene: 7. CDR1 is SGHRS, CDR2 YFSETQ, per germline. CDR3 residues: CASSDTGTGGNSPLHF. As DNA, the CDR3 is TGCGCCAGCAGCGATACCGGGACAGGGGGAAATTCACCCCTCCACTTT.

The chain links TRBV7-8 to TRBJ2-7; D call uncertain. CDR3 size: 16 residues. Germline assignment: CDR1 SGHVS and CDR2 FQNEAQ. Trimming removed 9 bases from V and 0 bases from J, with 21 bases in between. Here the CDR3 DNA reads TGTGCCAGTAGTATATCCCTAGGACGGGCCTCCTACGAGCAGTACTTC. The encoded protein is CASSISLGRASYEQYF. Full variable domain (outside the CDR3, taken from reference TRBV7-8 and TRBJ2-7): GAGVSQSPRYKVAKRGQDVALRCDPISGHVSLFWYQQALGQGPEFLTYFQNEAQLDKSGLPSDRFFAERPEGSVSTLKIQRTQQEDSAVYLCASSISLGRASYEQYFGPGTRLTVT.

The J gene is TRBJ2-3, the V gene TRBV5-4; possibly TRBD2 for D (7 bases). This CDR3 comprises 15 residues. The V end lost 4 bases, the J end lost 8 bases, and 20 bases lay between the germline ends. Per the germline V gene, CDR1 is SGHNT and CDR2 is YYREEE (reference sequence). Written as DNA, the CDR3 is TGTGCCAGCAGCGTCGGGGGGCTCGGCATGGGTACGCAGTATTTT. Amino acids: CASSVGGLGMGTQYF.